This TCR beta chain was found in a study of sequential checkpoint blockade in melanoma. Overall study context: Maintenance nivolumab came after either treatment sequence.

Treatment in this sample: randomized to nivolumab then ipilimumab (arm A) or the reverse (arm B). None of the patients previously received DNA-damaging chemotherapy. Live CD3+CD8+ CD19− CD56− cells were sorted from PBMCs. Unmatched junction bases numbered 4, after V lost 8 bases and J lost 0 bases. Germline-derived CDR1 and CDR2 are MDHEN and SYDVKM. This CDR3 is built from 13 residues. This clone has just a few counts. Profiled with immunoSEQ multiplex PCR; TCRdb holds only in-frame clones, not every one. Of some 30,000 clones listed, approximately 82% are singletons. The source is a human donor with melanoma. The V call is TRBV28, the J call TRBJ2-7, with TRBD1 matching over 7 bases. Sequenced here: CD8+ T cells sorted from blood (inferred from file names), sampled from a patient given nivolumab and ipilimumab in sequence. CDR3: CASRWDSSYEQYF. CDR3 DNA sequence: TGTGCCAGCCGTTGGGACAGCTCCTACGAGCAGTACTTC.